This TCR beta chain emerged from a study of blood T cell repertoires in COVID-19 (TCRdb year 2020). Study-level background: Samples from collaborators originated in the United States, Italy and Spain and spanned both the acute and convalescent phases of COVID-19. Deeply sampled blood TCRbeta repertoires from subjects exposed to, actively infected with, or recovered from COVID-19 were included in the dataset. The sample metadata nearly always contained a de-identified subject ID, COVID-19 status, age in years and sex. The repertoires were released in a freely available public database intended as a resource for research on the immune response to SARS-CoV-2. Where available, HLA class I and class II types were taken from metadata supplied by the sample provider and were not determined by assay-based typing. Samples were obtained from the ongoing ImmuneRACE study (first 160 participants) and from 1,254 subjects provided by 6 global collaborators. The prospective study material was composed of cDNA or gDNA derived from T cells, B-cell-depleted T cells, or PBMCs. The investigation overall reported the following: The amount of clinical and demographic metadata varied by source and participant and was provided uncurated.

Collaborating institutions collected whole blood in K2EDTA tubes following their own protocols. Collaborator samples were shipped for TCRbeta analysis as frozen whole blood, isolated PBMCs, or DNA extracted from either sample type. CDR1 MNHEY and CDR2 SVGEGT were looked up in the germline V gene. The CDR3, cysteine through phenylalanine, is 14 amino acids long. Only the CDR3 part of the read is kept: 42 bases, read in frame from the first base. The V end gives up 3 bases and the J end 3 bases, leaving 2 bases in the junction not matched to a gene. A word on this clone: Its antigen is still unknown. Qualities for individual bases were not recorded, and no much larger clone is one base off.

TCRbeta CDR3 regions were amplified from genomic DNA by means of the immunoSEQ Assay, a bias-controlled multiplex PCR. The study's own analysis went as follows. The number of nucleated cells in each sample was estimated from the amplification of reference gene primers within the assay. To quantify the absolute abundance of each unique TCRbeta CDR3 rearrangement, sequence reads were collapsed and filtered. For each sample, productive Simpson clonality was calculated as the square root of Simpson's diversity index across productive rearrangements. Imported from immuneACCESS, the table was reduced by TCRdb to in-frame sequences with V and J called. These copies leave out some clones; in studies compared against another copy, an unresolved V gene accounts for under half, and the cause of the remainder is not known. V, J and clone size were drawn from that table, and D and trimming were deduced from the DNA. The sample data list 70,000 to 95,000 clones, and around 92% of these were observed just once. In total, the top ten clones hold under 7.5% of the sample.

The TCR originated in a woman aged 60-75 years with active COVID-19. The sequence is built from TRBV6-2 or TRBV6-3 and TRBJ1-2; 9 central nucleotides agree with TRBD1. The specimen was peripheral blood. The nucleotides are TGTGCCAGCAGTTATGACAGGGGGGACTATGGCTACACCTTC. Translation gives CASSYDRGDYGYTF.